Sequencing of this T cell receptor (beta chain) was carried out in a study of tumor-infiltrating lymphocytes in primary liver carcinoma. Overall study: Cases comprised patients with primary liver carcinoma who received surgical resection. Regardless of tissue type, samples showed similar yields of roughly 3.65 to 8 million productive TCRbeta reads.

Priming with a constant-region primer yielded TCR beta cDNA from 400 to 500 ng total RNA. Three nested multiplex PCR rounds, a slightly modified ARM-PCR, produced the libraries for TCR beta. The first two PCR rounds, around 10 cycles each, used TRBV1-TRBV30 forward primers and a C-beta reverse primer. TCRdb re-derived calls from the multiplex PCR reads in MiXCR, one entry per CDR3 protein. The sample shows 310,000 or so distinct CDR3 sequences, roughly three fifths of them seen only once. Researchers drew blood RNA from unsorted whole blood and extracted germline DNA as well. These patients lived with chronic HBV infection and had never been treated. A single count supports this clonotype. Antigen unknown. After removal of 4 bases from V and 9 bases from J, the junction contained 10 bases not matched to a gene. This CDR3 region has 14 residues. Looked up from germline, CDR1 is SGHNT and CDR2 is YYREEE (reference sequence).

Findings of the study overall: Pairs of tumor regions overlapped more than tumor-adjacent and tumor-blood pairs did.

This receptor was identified in a woman in her twenties or thirties with primary liver carcinoma and hepatitis B virus infection. The J gene is TRBJ2-4, the V gene TRBV5-4, with 7 bases matching TRBD2. The material sequenced was peripheral blood. CDR3 DNA sequence: TGTGCCAGCAGCCTATACGGGAGGCAAAGCATTCAGTACTTC. Its protein is CASSLYGRQSIQYF.